This passage covers 14 T cell receptor beta chains from one sample sequenced in a study of blood T cells in healthy people across ages. A second about 7 to 12 cycle PCR used barcoded and J-beta primers. A single record per CDR3 protein comes from TCRdb applying MiXCR to the 5' RACE reads. The sample carries about 780,000 distinct CDR3 sequences, around half recorded once. Sequencing input: blood. All receptors come from a man at least 80 years old in good health.

The rearrangement links TRBV27 to TRBJ2-3; TRBD1 matches 10 bases. The CDR3 covers 16 residues. The ends lost 2 bases at V and 4 bases at J; junction bases unmatched: 6. Germline V lookup: CDR1 MNHEY, CDR2 SMNVEV (reference sequence). The DNA of the CDR3 is TGTGCCAGCAGTTTAAAGGGACAGGGGTGGTCAGATACGCAGTATTTT. This codes for CASSLKGQGWSDTQYF.

The sample holds a few counts of this clonotype. The chain employs TRBV14 and TRBJ2-1; 10 positions match TRBD2. Germline V gene data show CDR1 as SGHDN and CDR2 as FVKESK. CDR3 length equals 16 residues. J was trimmed by 5 bases and V by 1 base; bases with no gene match: 5. DNA of the CDR3: TGTGCCAGCAGCCAAGGGGGACTAGCGTACCACAATGAGCAGTTCTTC. As protein: CASSQGGLAYHNEQFF.

Remarks on this clonotype: A read error may produce the germline difference seen at one junction end. The chain joins TRBV14 to TRBJ2-5; D ambiguous. Germline V lookup: CDR1 SGHDN, CDR2 FVKESK. CDR3 size: 13 residues. This chain's CDR3 is CASSRELQEAQYF. As DNA, the CDR3 is TGTGCCAGCAGCCGCGAGCTACAAGAGGCCCAGTACTTC.

V is TRBV7-2 and J is TRBJ2-5; D uncertain. Germline V gene sequence: CDR1 SGHTA, CDR2 FQGNSA. The CDR3 covers 15 residues. Between the trimmed V and J ends, which lost 1 base and 7 bases, there was a span of 16 bases. The CDR3 reads CASSLELAREATQYF. CDR3 coding DNA: TGTGCCAGCAGCTTAGAATTAGCTAGAGAGGCGACCCAGTACTTC.

As regards this clonotype: The junction and the germline gene differ at one end; a read error may be behind it. The chain carries TRBV19 and TRBJ2-5; weak D call: TRBD2 (6 bases). The last part of the DNA fits TRBJ2-7 better; the J call may be wrong. This CDR3 region has 16 residues. Germline V gene sequence: CDR1 LNHDA, CDR2 SQIVND (reference sequence). This CDR3 is CTSSIGGHRGVYEQYF. As DNA, the CDR3 is TGTACCAGTAGTATAGGAGGGCACCGTGGGGTCTACGAGCAGTACTTC.

This clonotype was detected ten times or more. The V and J genes are TRBV5-1 and TRBJ2-5; D perhaps matches TRBD1 (5 bases). Trimming took off 6 bases at V and 1 base at J, with 16 bases between the two ends. From germline, CDR1 is SGHRS and CDR2 YFSETQ. The CDR3 is 15 amino acids. For the CDR3, the DNA is TGCGCCAGCACCCTCTTCCAGGGATCCCAAGAGACCCAGTACTTC. It yields the protein CASTLFQGSQETQYF.

The V call is TRBV29-1, the J call TRBJ2-5; 10 positions match TRBD2. The CDR3 is 15 amino acids. Germline CDR1 SQVTM, CDR2 ANQGSEA. The J segment lost 11 bases and the V segment lost 6 bases, leaving 18 bases of the junction unmatched. The CDR3 reads CSVGEGLAGDQEQYF. CDR3 DNA: TGCAGCGTGGGGGAAGGGCTAGCGGGGGACCAAGAGCAGTACTTC. The full variable domain, completed using reference TRBV29-1 and TRBJ2-5, is SAVISQKPSRDICQRGTSLTIQCQVDSQVTMMFWYRQQPGQSLTLIATANQGSEATYESGFVIDKFPISRPNLTFSTLTVSNMSPEDSSIYLCSVGEGLAGDQEQYFGPGTRLLVL.

The gene calls are TRBV9 and TRBJ2-7; 7 bases are shared with TRBD2. Germline V gene sequence: CDR1 SGDLS, CDR2 YYNGEE. The CDR3 covers 15 residues. The ends lost 0 bases at V and 3 bases at J; junction bases unmatched: 6. The CDR3 DNA reads as TGTGCCAGCAGCGTAGCGGCTAGCGGTTTCTACGAGCAGTACTTC. As protein: CASSVAASGFYEQYF.

The chain combines TRBV6-1 with TRBJ2-3; 8 bases are shared with TRBD2. Germline CDR1 is MNHNS and CDR2 is SASEGT. This CDR3 is built from 17 residues. Losses at the gene ends were 2 bases for V and 1 base for J; bases not matched to a gene: 8. The CDR3 region has the DNA TGTGCCAGCAGTGAAATCAGAGCGGGAGCCGGCACAGATACGCAGTATTTT. This encodes CASSEIRAGAGTDTQYF.

This clonotype occurred a few times. The rearrangement joins TRBV5-1 to TRBJ2-1; 7 nucleotides align to TRBD2. Germline-derived CDR1 and CDR2 are SGHRS and YFSETQ. Unmatched junction bases numbered 10, after V lost 4 bases and J lost 0 bases. The CDR3 extends over 17 amino acids. The CDR3 sequence is CASSVNPGLSSYNEQFF. CDR3 sequence (DNA): TGCGCCAGCAGCGTTAACCCGGGACTAAGCTCCTACAATGAGCAGTTCTTC. The whole variable domain, remainder taken from reference TRBV5-1 and TRBJ2-1, is KAGVTQTPRYLIKTRGQQVTLSCSPISGHRSVSWYQQTPGQGLQFLFEYFSETQRNKGNFPGRFSGRQFSNSRSEMNVSTLELGDSALYLCASSVNPGLSSYNEQFFGPGTRLTVL.

This chain connects TRBV20-1 to TRBJ1-2, with TRBD1 identical over 7 bases. The germline gives CDR1 DFQATT, CDR2 SNEGSKA (reference sequence). J lost 6 bases, V lost 3 bases, and 7 bases had no gene match. The CDR3 runs to 13 residues. In DNA, the CDR3 is TGCAGTGCTAGTCTCGACAGGGAGAATGGCTACACCTTC. Translation: CSASLDRENGYTF.

The chain carries TRBV5-1 and TRBJ2-3; 7 bases are a match to TRBD1. Per germline, CDR1 SGHRS and CDR2 YFSETQ. V shed 2 bases, J shed 3 bases, and the junction held 9 bases outside the gene matches. The length of the CDR3 is 16 residues. Here the CDR3 reads CASSFVGGKGTDTQYF. As DNA, the CDR3 is TGCGCCAGCAGCTTTGTAGGGGGCAAGGGTACAGATACGCAGTATTTT.

The chain is built from TRBV6-1 and TRBJ2-3; 7 positions agree with TRBD2. The CDR3 covers 14 residues. CDR1 and CDR2 (germline): MNHNS, SASEGT. Trimming took 8 bases from V and 2 from J; bases not matched to a gene: 7. CDR3 protein: CASVAGANTDTQYF. The CDR3 DNA is TGTGCCAGCGTTGCGGGAGCTAACACAGATACGCAGTATTTT.

This clonotype has more than one count but fewer than ten. The chain employs TRBV30 and TRBJ2-1; unclear D gene. Germline V CDR1 and CDR2: GTSNPN, SVGIG (reference sequence). Deletions cut 5 bases from V and 10 bases from J, with 18 bases between. CDR3 length: 13 residues. DNA of the CDR3: TGTGCCTGGGCCAGACCTTCGTCGGTAGAGCAGTTCTTC. Protein sequence: CAWARPSSVEQFF.